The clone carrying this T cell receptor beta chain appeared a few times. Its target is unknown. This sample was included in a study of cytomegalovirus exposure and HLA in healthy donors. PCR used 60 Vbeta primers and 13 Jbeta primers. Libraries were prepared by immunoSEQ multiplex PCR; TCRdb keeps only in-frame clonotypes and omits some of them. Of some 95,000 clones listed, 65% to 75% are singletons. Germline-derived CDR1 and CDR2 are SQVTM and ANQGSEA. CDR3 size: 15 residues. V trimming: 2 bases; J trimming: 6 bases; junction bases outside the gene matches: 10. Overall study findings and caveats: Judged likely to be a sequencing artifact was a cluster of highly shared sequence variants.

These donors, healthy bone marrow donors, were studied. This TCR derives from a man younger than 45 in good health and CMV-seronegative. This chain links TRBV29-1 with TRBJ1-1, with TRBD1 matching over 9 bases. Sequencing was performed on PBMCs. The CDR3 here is CSVERWGQGGSEAFF. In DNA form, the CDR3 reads TGCAGCGTTGAAAGGTGGGGACAGGGTGGCTCTGAAGCTTTCTTT.